This record covers a single T cell receptor beta chain. The antigen is undetermined. Amplified regions were TCR beta CDR3 sequences from RNA transcripts. TCR CDR3 underwent first-round RT-PCR with the HTBI primer set. TCRdb re-called the multiplex PCR reads with MiXCR, one entry per CDR3 protein. This table holds hundreds of thousands of distinct CDR3 sequences, around 38% found once. The sample comes from a study of T cells in Graves' hyperthyroidism and ophthalmopathy. Study summary: The authors collected peripheral blood at initial diagnosis, before any treatment.

V trimming: 3 bases; J trimming: 5 bases; junction bases outside the gene matches: 6. This CDR3 region has 14 residues. In germline, CDR1 is DFQATT, CDR2 SNEGSKA (reference sequence). The study, taken as a whole, reports: Appearing also in blood were most of the thyroid clonotypes expanded above 0.001.

Those with hyperthyroidism were 18 to 65 years old, newly diagnosed, and ill for under 2 months. This TCR came from a man aged 18-30 years with Graves' hyperthyroidism. The source material was blood. The chain has TRBV20-1 and TRBJ1-4, with TRBD1 identical over 7 bases. CDR3 nucleotide sequence: TGCAGTGCTAGCCCCGACAGGGACAATGAAAAACTGTTTTTT. Encoded protein: CSASPDRDNEKLFF.